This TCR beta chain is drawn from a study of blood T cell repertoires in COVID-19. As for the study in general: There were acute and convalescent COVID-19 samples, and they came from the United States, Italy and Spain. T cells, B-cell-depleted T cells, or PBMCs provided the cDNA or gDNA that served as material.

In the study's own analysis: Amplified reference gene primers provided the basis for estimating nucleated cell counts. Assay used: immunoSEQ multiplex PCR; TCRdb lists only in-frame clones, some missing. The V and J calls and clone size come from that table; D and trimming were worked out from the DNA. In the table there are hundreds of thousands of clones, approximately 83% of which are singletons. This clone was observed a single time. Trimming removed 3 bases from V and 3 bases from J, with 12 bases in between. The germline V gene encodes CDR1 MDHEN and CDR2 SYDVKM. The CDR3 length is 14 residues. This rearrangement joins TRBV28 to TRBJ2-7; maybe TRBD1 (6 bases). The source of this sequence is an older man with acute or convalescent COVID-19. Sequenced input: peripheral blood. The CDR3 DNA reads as TGTGCCAGCAGTTTCGCCAGGGGCCGCTACGAGCAGTACTTC. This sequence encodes CASSFARGRYEQYF.